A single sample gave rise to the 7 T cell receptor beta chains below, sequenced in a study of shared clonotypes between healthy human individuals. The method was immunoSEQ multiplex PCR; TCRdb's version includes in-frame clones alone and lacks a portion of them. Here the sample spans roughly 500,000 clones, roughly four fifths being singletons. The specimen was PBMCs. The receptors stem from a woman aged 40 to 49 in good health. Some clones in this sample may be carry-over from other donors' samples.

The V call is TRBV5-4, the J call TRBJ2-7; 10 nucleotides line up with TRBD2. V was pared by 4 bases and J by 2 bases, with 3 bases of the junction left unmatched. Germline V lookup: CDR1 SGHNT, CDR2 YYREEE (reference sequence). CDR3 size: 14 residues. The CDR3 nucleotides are TGTGCCAGCAGCACCGGACTAGCGGCCTACGAGCAGTACTTC. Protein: CASSTGLAAYEQYF.

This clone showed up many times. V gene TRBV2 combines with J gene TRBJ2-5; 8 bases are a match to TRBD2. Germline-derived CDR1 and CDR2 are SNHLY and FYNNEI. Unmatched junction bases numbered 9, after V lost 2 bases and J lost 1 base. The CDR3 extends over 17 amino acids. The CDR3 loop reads CASSEWGPAGAQETQYF. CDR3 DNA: TGTGCCAGCAGTGAATGGGGGCCAGCGGGAGCCCAAGAGACCCAGTACTTC.

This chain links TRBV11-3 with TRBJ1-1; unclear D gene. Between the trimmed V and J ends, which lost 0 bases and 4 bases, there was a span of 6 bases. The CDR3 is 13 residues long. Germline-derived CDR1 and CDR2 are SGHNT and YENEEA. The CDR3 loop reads CASSLEQTTEAFF. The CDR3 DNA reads TGTGCCAGCAGCTTAGAACAGACCACTGAAGCTTTCTTT.

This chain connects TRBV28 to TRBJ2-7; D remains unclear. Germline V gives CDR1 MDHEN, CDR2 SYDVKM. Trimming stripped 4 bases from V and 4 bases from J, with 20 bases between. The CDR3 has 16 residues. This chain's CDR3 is CASSSLSGPRLYEQYF. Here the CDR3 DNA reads TGTGCCAGCAGTTCCCTCTCCGGCCCTAGGCTATACGAGCAGTACTTC.

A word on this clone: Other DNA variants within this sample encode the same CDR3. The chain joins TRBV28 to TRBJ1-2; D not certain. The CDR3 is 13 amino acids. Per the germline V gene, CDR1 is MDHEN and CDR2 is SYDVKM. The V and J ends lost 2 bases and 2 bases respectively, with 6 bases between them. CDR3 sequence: CASSLGQNYGYTF. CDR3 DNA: TGTGCCAGCAGTTTAGGGCAGAACTATGGCTACACCTTC.

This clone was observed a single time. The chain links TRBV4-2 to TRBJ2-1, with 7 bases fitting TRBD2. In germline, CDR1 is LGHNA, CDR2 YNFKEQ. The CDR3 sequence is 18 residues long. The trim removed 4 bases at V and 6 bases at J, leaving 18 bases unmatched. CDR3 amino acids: CASSRDHWREPPCNEQFF. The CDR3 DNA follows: TGTGCCAGCAGCCGAGATCACTGGCGGGAGCCACCCTGCAATGAGCAGTTCTTC.

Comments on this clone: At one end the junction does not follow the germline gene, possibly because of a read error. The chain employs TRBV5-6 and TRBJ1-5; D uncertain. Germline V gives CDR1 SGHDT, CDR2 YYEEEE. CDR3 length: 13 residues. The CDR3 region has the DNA TGTGCCAGAAGCTTGGCGCAAAATCAGCCCCAGCATTTT. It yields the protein CARSLAQNQPQHF. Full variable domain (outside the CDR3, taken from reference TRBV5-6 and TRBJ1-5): DAGVTQSPTHLIKTRGQQVTLRCSPKSGHDTVSWYQQALGQGPQFIFQYYEEEERQRGNFPDRFSGHQFPNYSSELNVNALLLGDSALYLCARSLAQNQPQHFGDGTRLSIL.